The 27 T cell receptor beta chains reported below all come from one sample, sequenced in a study of blood T cell repertoires in COVID-19. The table came from immunoSEQ multiplex PCR; TCRdb's copy has only in-frame clones and leaves some out. The sample comprises about 230,000 clones, roughly nine tenths of which are singletons, and approximately 2.8% rests with the top ten. The sample was PBMCs or T cells enriched from blood (not recorded which). The source of these receptors is a woman aged 45-59 years in a cohort exposed to, infected with or recovered from COVID-19 (not recorded which).

The V and J genes are TRBV27 and TRBJ1-6; D might be TRBD1 (5 bases). The germline V and J ends were trimmed by 1 base and 6 bases, with 10 bases remaining between them. Per the germline V gene, CDR1 is MNHEY and CDR2 is SMNVEV (reference sequence). The CDR3 extends over 15 amino acids. DNA for the CDR3: TGTGCCAGCAGTTTATGGGCCAGGGTTAATTCACCCCTCCACTTT. Its translation: CASSLWARVNSPLHF.

The V call is TRBV7-2, the J call TRBJ2-1, with D possibly TRBD2 on 7 matching bases. Looked up from germline, CDR1 is SGHTA and CDR2 is FQGNSA. Trimming shortened V by 5 bases and J by 4 bases, and 18 bases separated the two germline ends. This CDR3 contains 16 residues. CDR3 protein: CASSPYKGGGYNEQFF. For the CDR3, the DNA is TGTGCCAGCAGCCCATACAAAGGGGGGGGGTACAATGAGCAGTTCTTC.

The chain is built from TRBV9 and TRBJ2-3; 9 bases align to TRBD2. Trimming cost V 2 bases and J 5 bases; bases outside gene matches: 12. The CDR3 extends over 17 amino acids. Per the germline V gene, CDR1 is SGDLS and CDR2 is YYNGEE. The CDR3 sequence: CASSVSSGISERDTQYF. The DNA of the CDR3 is TGTGCCAGCAGCGTGTCTAGCGGGATTTCAGAGAGAGATACGCAGTATTTT.

The chain links TRBV6-5 to TRBJ2-7; tentatively, D is TRBD2 (5 bases). Germline V lookup: CDR1 MNHEY, CDR2 SVGAGI. Trimming stripped 6 bases from V and 0 bases from J, with 9 bases between. The CDR3 extends over 13 amino acids. Here the CDR3 DNA reads TGTGCCAGCAGGAAACGGGACTCCTACGAGCAGTACTTC. It yields the protein CASRKRDSYEQYF.

V and J are TRBV18 and TRBJ2-2; no clear D gene. V was cut by 0 bases and J by 1 base, with 6 bases left in between. Germline lookup yields CDR1 KGHSH and CDR2 LQKENI. CDR3 length equals 15 residues. The CDR3 loop is CASSPPSGNTGELFF. DNA of the CDR3: TGTGCCAGCTCACCACCGTCGGGGAACACCGGGGAGCTGTTTTTT.

This clone was counted a single time. This chain connects TRBV4-3 to TRBJ2-2, with 13 nucleotides matching TRBD2. This CDR3 spans 15 amino acids. Germline CDR1 and CDR2: LGHNA and YSLEER. V shed 6 bases and J 6 bases; nucleotides not matched to a gene: 4. CDR3 region: CASRQTSGGAGELFF. In DNA form, the CDR3 reads TGCGCCAGCAGACAAACTAGCGGGGGGGCCGGGGAGCTGTTTTTT.

As for this clone: In the same sample, other DNA sequences code for this CDR3. This chain links TRBV7-9 with TRBJ2-2; D not resolved. The CDR3 runs 13 residues. Germline V lookup: CDR1 SEHNR, CDR2 FQNEAQ (reference sequence). The V and J ends lost 3 bases and 2 bases respectively, with 4 bases between them. DNA of the CDR3: TGTGCCAGCAGCTTTAGCAACACCGGGGAGCTGTTTTTT. Translated: CASSFSNTGELFF. Drawing the rest from reference TRBV7-9 and TRBJ2-2, the complete variable domain is DTGVSQNPRHKITKRGQNVTFRCDPISEHNRLYWYRQTLGQGPEFLTYFQNEAQLEKSRLLSDRFSAERPKGSFSTLEIQRTEQGDSAMYLCASSFSNTGELFFGEGSRLTVL.

The rearrangement uses TRBV11-2 and TRBJ2-1, with D hard to call. Trimming shortened V by 7 bases and J by 1 base, and 8 bases separated the two germline ends. Germline V lookup: CDR1 SGHAT, CDR2 FQNNGV. The CDR3 loop spans 13 amino acids. DNA of the CDR3: TGTGCCAGCACGCCCGGGTCCTACAATGAGCAGTTCTTC. Translated, it gives CASTPGSYNEQFF.

The gene calls are TRBV11-1 and TRBJ1-6; TRBD1 matches at 11 bases. V lost 5 bases and J lost 10; bases outside the gene matches: 4. Germline V gene data show CDR1 as SGHAT and CDR2 as FQDESV (reference sequence). The CDR3 spans 14 residues. This CDR3 reads CASSTGQGASPLHF. CDR3 DNA: TGTGCCAGCAGCACAGGACAGGGGGCATCACCCCTCCACTTT. Full variable domain (remainder filled in from reference TRBV11-1 and TRBJ1-6): EAEVAQSPRYKITEKSQAVAFWCDPISGHATLYWYRQILGQGPELLVQFQDESVVDDSQLPKDRFSAERLKGVDSTLKIQPAELGDSAMYLCASSTGQGASPLHFGNGTRLTVT.

This clone was picked up many times. The chain is built from TRBV12-3 or TRBV12-4 and TRBJ1-1, with TRBD1 as a possible D gene (5 bases). The germline V and J ends were trimmed by 5 bases and 1 base, with 8 bases remaining between them. CDR3 length equals 13 residues. The CDR3 sequence: CASSPGGNTEAFF. The CDR3 DNA follows: TGTGCCAGCAGTCCGGGGGGGAACACTGAAGCTTTCTTT.

The chain carries TRBV7-2 and TRBJ1-1, with no clear D. The ends were cut back, 2 bases at V and 0 bases at J, with 7 bases in the middle. Germline loops: CDR1 SGHTA, CDR2 FQGNSA. The CDR3 covers 14 residues. As DNA, the CDR3 is TGTGCCAGCAGCTTACTTCGGGTGAACACTGAAGCTTTCTTT. Residues: CASSLLRVNTEAFF.

CDR3 amino acids: CASSLGTDYGYTF. CDR3 DNA: TGTGCCAGCAGTTTAGGGACAGACTATGGCTACACCTTC. The rearrangement uses TRBV12-3 or TRBV12-4 and TRBJ1-2; possible D gene TRBD1, 6 bases. Deletions cut 1 base from V and 3 bases from J, with 6 bases between. The CDR3 length is 13 residues.

This rearrangement joins TRBV7-6 to TRBJ2-2; 10 bases line up with TRBD1. Germline-derived CDR1 and CDR2 are SGHVS and FNYEAQ. The CDR3 runs to 14 residues. The ends lost 4 bases at V and 5 bases at J; junction bases unmatched: 1. The CDR3 spells CASSWTGGTGELFF. In nucleotides, the CDR3 is TGTGCCAGCAGCTGGACAGGGGGGACCGGGGAGCTGTTTTTT.

The CDR3, as DNA: TGTGCCAGCAGCTTGGAGGGGAATGGGGAGACCCAGTACTTC. Translated: CASSLEGNGETQYF. This rearrangement joins TRBV5-8 to TRBJ2-5; possible D gene TRBD1, 5 bases. The germline V gene encodes CDR1 SGHTS and CDR2 YDEGEE. CDR3 length: 14 amino acids. V shed 0 bases and J shed 5 bases, with 11 bases lying between them.

This chain joins TRBV2 and TRBJ1-4; D call uncertain. V gave up 5 bases and J gave up 8 bases, with 9 bases separating them. The germline V gene has CDR1 SNHLY and CDR2 FYNNEI. The CDR3 consists of 12 residues. The CDR3 is CASSRAAEKLFF. CDR3 DNA: TGTGCCAGCAGTCGAGCAGCGGAAAAACTGTTTTTT.

This chain joins TRBV20-1 and TRBJ2-2; maybe TRBD1 (5 bases). In germline, CDR1 is DFQATT, CDR2 SNEGSKA (reference sequence). V gave up 2 bases and J gave up 9 bases, with 7 bases separating them. The CDR3 consists of 11 residues. CDR3 loop: CSARQGWELFF. CDR3 nucleotides: TGCAGTGCTAGACAGGGTTGGGAGCTGTTTTTT.

The CDR3 sequence: CASSFGGTDYGYTF. For the CDR3, the DNA is TGTGCCAGCAGCTTTGGGGGGACCGACTATGGCTACACCTTC. The chain uses TRBV7-9 and TRBJ1-2, with D maybe TRBD1 (5 bases). The CDR3 is made up of 14 amino acids. Trimming pared 3 bases from V and 3 bases from J, leaving 11 bases between. Germline V lookup: CDR1 SEHNR, CDR2 FQNEAQ (reference sequence).

This sequence joins TRBV29-1 and TRBJ2-5; 10 bases agree with TRBD1. Germline-derived CDR1 and CDR2 are SQVTM and ANQGSEA. The ends lost 3 bases at V and 4 bases at J; junction bases unmatched: 5. The CDR3 totals 14 residues. The CDR3 loop reads CSVDGTGVGETQYF. CDR3 DNA sequence: TGCAGCGTTGACGGGACAGGGGTTGGAGAGACCCAGTACTTC.

V usage is TRBV27 and J usage is TRBJ1-5; 8 bases fit TRBD1. The germline V gene encodes CDR1 MNHEY and CDR2 SMNVEV (reference sequence). CDR3 length: 14 amino acids. The junction had 5 bases not matched to a gene; V was cut back by 6 bases and J by 4 bases. The CDR3 DNA reads as TGTGCCAGCAGGTTAACAGGGGGGAATCAGCCCCAGCATTTT. It encodes CASRLTGGNQPQHF.

The V call is TRBV6-1, the J call TRBJ1-6; tentatively, D is TRBD1 (5 bases). CDR3 size: 15 residues. Per the germline V gene, CDR1 is MNHNS and CDR2 is SASEGT. Trimming shortened V by 2 bases and J by 7 bases, and 12 bases separated the two germline ends. This CDR3 is CASSETWGQNSPLHF. For the CDR3, the DNA is TGTGCCAGCAGTGAAACGTGGGGCCAGAATTCACCCCTCCACTTT.

The CDR3 region has the DNA TGTGCCAGCAGCTTTGGCAGGGCGTACGAGCAGTACTTC. Translation: CASSFGRAYEQYF. The chain is built from TRBV5-8 and TRBJ2-7; maybe TRBD1 (5 bases). The CDR3 is 13 amino acids. Deletions cut 2 bases from V and 4 bases from J, with 10 bases between. Germline V gene lookup returns CDR1 SGHTS and CDR2 YDEGEE.

This sequence joins TRBV5-1 and TRBJ2-5, with D possibly TRBD2 on 6 matching bases. Deletions cut 4 bases from V and 4 bases from J, with 20 bases between. This CDR3 comprises 16 residues. Germline-derived CDR1 and CDR2 are SGHRS and YFSETQ. The CDR3 loop is CASSHSLPLGGETQYF. In nucleotides, the CDR3 is TGCGCCAGCAGCCATTCCTTGCCCCTCGGGGGAGAGACCCAGTACTTC.

CDR3 amino acids: CASSPPWAVDMNTEAFF. The CDR3 DNA reads as TGTGCCAGCTCACCACCTTGGGCAGTTGATATGAACACTGAAGCTTTCTTT. The J gene is TRBJ1-1, the V gene TRBV18; D remains ambiguous. Trimming shortened V by 0 bases and J by 0 bases, and 14 bases separated the two germline ends. Germline loops: CDR1 KGHSH, CDR2 LQKENI. The CDR3 consists of 17 residues.

This chain connects TRBV5-6 to TRBJ1-6; TRBD1 agrees at 9 bases. CDR3 size: 18 residues. CDR1 is SGHDT, CDR2 YYEEEE, per germline. With 0 bases clipped from V and 6 bases from J, the junction kept 10 bases outside the gene matches. CDR3 amino acids: CASSLVGGQGFGNSPLHF. CDR3 sequence (DNA): TGTGCCAGCAGCTTGGTGGGGGGACAGGGTTTTGGTAATTCACCCCTCCACTTT.

This chain uses TRBV5-1 with TRBJ1-5; D call uncertain. With 4 bases removed from V and 1 base from J, the gap between germline ends came to 12 bases. Germline CDR1 SGHRS, CDR2 YFSETQ. The CDR3 is 15 amino acids. The CDR3 nucleotides read TGCGCCAGCAGCAAGAATCCGGGGAGCAATCAGCCCCAGCATTTT. Its translation is CASSKNPGSNQPQHF.

The rearrangement joins TRBV7-3 to TRBJ1-1; 9 bases align to TRBD1. The CDR3 has 13 amino acids. Germline-derived CDR1 and CDR2 are SGHTA and FQGTGA. The V segment lost 5 bases and the J segment 5 bases; nucleotides outside the gene matches: 3. This CDR3 is CASSPTGGTEAFF. The DNA for the CDR3 is TGTGCCAGCAGCCCGACAGGGGGGACTGAAGCTTTCTTT. The entire variable domain, with the rest obtained from reference TRBV7-3 and TRBJ1-1, is as follows: GAGVSQTPSNKVTEKGKYVELRCDPISGHTALYWYRQSLGQGPEFLIYFQGTGAADDSGLPNDRFFAVRPEGSVSTLKIQRTERGDSAVYLCASSPTGGTEAFFGQGTRLTVV.

J is TRBJ1-2 and V is TRBV3-1 (or the pseudogene TRBV3-2), with D maybe TRBD1 (5 bases). The germline V gene encodes CDR1 LGHDT and CDR2 YNNKEL (reference sequence). This CDR3 comprises 12 residues. V lost 1 base to trimming and J lost 13 bases, with 13 bases between them. CDR3 residues: CASSQGPQGSTF. Here the CDR3 DNA reads TGTGCCAGCAGCCAAGGCCCTCAGGGTTCCACCTTC.